These T cell receptor beta chains were read from a single sample in a study of CD8+ T cells in alopecia areata. Using immunoSEQ multiplex PCR, the repertoire was profiled, and TCRdb retains in-frame clones only, with some absent. Among about 290,000 clones listed, over 45% were seen once. The sequencing used CD4+ T cells sorted from blood, collected at week 24, from a patient treated with tofacitinib. The receptors originated from a human donor with alopecia areata. CDR3s include the opening cysteine and the closing phenylalanine or tryptophan. The order of the fields is D gene, J gene, V gene, clone size, CDR3 DNA, CDR3 protein. The D gene is left open where the match is weak. Size is omitted from some rows. Given values are once, few, many or a class for expanded clones.

d_call: TRBD2
j_call: TRBJ2-1
v_call: TRBV7-2
clone_size: many
cdr3_nt: TGTGCCAGCAGCTTAGGGCCTAGCGGGGGGGGCTATGAGCAGTTCTTC
cdr3_aa: CASSLGPSGGGYEQFF

d_call: TRBD2
j_call: TRBJ2-3
v_call: TRBV30
clone_size: .
cdr3_nt: TGTGCCTGGAGGAACGGGGGGACAGATACGCAGTATTTT
cdr3_aa: CAWRNGGTDTQYF

d_call: .
j_call: TRBJ2-2
v_call: TRBV4-3
clone_size: .
cdr3_nt: TGCGCCAGCAGCCTAGGGGACGGGGAGCTGTTTTTT
cdr3_aa: CASSLGDGELFF

d_call: TRBD1
j_call: TRBJ2-1
v_call: TRBV10-3
clone_size: .
cdr3_nt: TGTGCCATCAGGCCCGGGACAGGGGGAGTCGGCTACAATGAGCAGTTCTTC
cdr3_aa: CAIRPGTGGVGYNEQFF

d_call: .
j_call: TRBJ1-2
v_call: TRBV2
clone_size: .
cdr3_nt: TGTGCCAGCAGTGAGTCAGGGTCTCATGGCTACACCTTC
cdr3_aa: CASSESGSHGYTF

d_call: .
j_call: TRBJ2-1
v_call: TRBV19
clone_size: .
cdr3_nt: TGTGCCAGTAGTACCCAGGGGTTTACGTTCTTC
cdr3_aa: CASSTQGFTFF

d_call: .
j_call: TRBJ2-7
v_call: TRBV27
clone_size: .
cdr3_nt: TGTGCCAGCAGCTATACTTCGGGGAGGCAGTACTTC
cdr3_aa: CASSYTSGRQYF

d_call: .
j_call: TRBJ1-4
v_call: TRBV18
clone_size: few
cdr3_nt: TGTGCCAGCTCACAAACTAGAGGGAATGAAAAACTGTTTTTT
cdr3_aa: CASSQTRGNEKLFF

d_call: .
j_call: TRBJ2-2
v_call: TRBV5-1
clone_size: .
cdr3_nt: TGCGCCAGCAGACCTCTACAGGGTCCCGGGGAGCTGTTTTTT
cdr3_aa: CASRPLQGPGELFF

d_call: .
j_call: TRBJ2-7
v_call: TRBV30
clone_size: few
cdr3_nt: TGTGCCTGGGGCTTGGACAGCACCTACGAGCAGTACTTC
cdr3_aa: CAWGLDSTYEQYF

d_call: TRBD1
j_call: TRBJ2-3
v_call: TRBV18
clone_size: few
cdr3_nt: TGTGCCAGCTCACCCCGGACAGGGGGCCAAAGTAGCACAGATACGCAGTATTTT
cdr3_aa: CASSPRTGGQSSTDTQYF

d_call: .
j_call: TRBJ1-2
v_call: TRBV30
clone_size: .
cdr3_nt: TGTGCCTGGAGTGCACGAGTCTCCTGGGGGCATGGCTACACCTTC
cdr3_aa: CAWSARVSWGHGYTF

d_call: .
j_call: TRBJ2-7
v_call: TRBV5-1
clone_size: .
cdr3_nt: TGCGCCAGCAGCTTGGAGGGACCCCCTGAAGAGCAGTACTTC
cdr3_aa: CASSLEGPPEEQYF

d_call: .
j_call: TRBJ1-1
v_call: TRBV20-1
clone_size: .
cdr3_nt: TGCAGTGCTAGTACCTCAACTGAAGCTTTCTTT
cdr3_aa: CSASTSTEAFF

d_call: .
j_call: TRBJ2-7
v_call: TRBV11-2
clone_size: .
cdr3_nt: TGTGCCAGCAGCTTAGGGGGAACCGAGCAGTACTTC
cdr3_aa: CASSLGGTEQYF

d_call: .
j_call: TRBJ1-2
v_call: TRBV6-5
clone_size: .
cdr3_nt: TGTGCCAGCACCCCCCTCGTGTCTCACTATGGCTACACCTTC
cdr3_aa: CASTPLVSHYGYTF

d_call: .
j_call: TRBJ2-3
v_call: TRBV1
clone_size: .
cdr3_nt: TGCACCAGCAGCCGGTGCGGGGGGCAAAGCACAGATACGCAGTATTTT
cdr3_aa: CTSSRCGGQSTDTQYF

d_call: .
j_call: TRBJ2-7
v_call: TRBV30
clone_size: few
cdr3_nt: TGTGCCTGGAGTGTACGACAGGACTCCTACGAGCAGTACTTC
cdr3_aa: CAWSVRQDSYEQYF

d_call: .
j_call: TRBJ1-5
v_call: TRBV15
clone_size: .
cdr3_nt: TGTGCCACCAGCAGACCGTATCAGCCCCAGCATTTT
cdr3_aa: CATSRPYQPQHF

d_call: .
j_call: TRBJ1-1
v_call: TRBV28
clone_size: .
cdr3_nt: TGTGCCAGCAACTTGTGGAACACTGAAGCTTTCTTT
cdr3_aa: CASNLWNTEAFF

d_call: TRBD2
j_call: TRBJ2-7
v_call: TRBV30
clone_size: few
cdr3_nt: TGTGCCTGGAGTTACGGGGGGTCGGAATACGAGCAGTACTTC
cdr3_aa: CAWSYGGSEYEQYF

d_call: TRBD1
j_call: TRBJ2-3
v_call: TRBV29-1
clone_size: few
cdr3_nt: TGCAGCGTTCTGACCGGACAGGACGGACCAGATACGCAGTATTTT
cdr3_aa: CSVLTGQDGPDTQYF

d_call: .
j_call: TRBJ2-7
v_call: TRBV7-2
clone_size: few
cdr3_nt: TGTGCCAGCAGCTTAGCGGGACTTGACGAGCAGTACTTC
cdr3_aa: CASSLAGLDEQYF

d_call: TRBD1
j_call: TRBJ2-7
v_call: TRBV30
clone_size: .
cdr3_nt: TGTGCCTGGGGACAGGAGCCCTCCTACGAGCAGTACTTC
cdr3_aa: CAWGQEPSYEQYF

d_call: .
j_call: TRBJ2-1
v_call: TRBV27
clone_size: few
cdr3_nt: TGTGCCAGCAGTTCACGACAAGGGCCCCAGTTCTTC
cdr3_aa: CASSSRQGPQFF

d_call: .
j_call: TRBJ1-2
v_call: TRBV18
clone_size: few
cdr3_nt: TGTGCCAGCTCACCACAGGGGCGCGATGGCTACACCTTC
cdr3_aa: CASSPQGRDGYTF

d_call: .
j_call: TRBJ2-2
v_call: TRBV30
clone_size: .
cdr3_nt: TGTGCCTGGACGTTCCTTCCGCGGAAGACCACCGGGGAGCTGTTTTTT
cdr3_aa: CAWTFLPRKTTGELFF

d_call: .
j_call: TRBJ1-5
v_call: TRBV30
clone_size: .
cdr3_nt: TGTGCCTGGAGCCTTAGGGGGAATCAGCCCCAGCATTTT
cdr3_aa: CAWSLRGNQPQHF

d_call: .
j_call: TRBJ2-6
v_call: TRBV2
clone_size: few
cdr3_nt: TGTGCCAGCTTGACACGCCGGGGGGCCAACGTCCTGACTTTC
cdr3_aa: CASLTRRGANVLTF

d_call: .
j_call: TRBJ2-2
v_call: TRBV6-1
clone_size: .
cdr3_nt: TGTGCCAGCATGGTGGGGCGAAACACCGGGGAGCTGTTTTTT
cdr3_aa: CASMVGRNTGELFF

d_call: TRBD1
j_call: TRBJ1-5
v_call: TRBV18
clone_size: .
cdr3_nt: TGTGCCAGCTCACTTGGGACAGGGGGCTTGGGTCAGCCCCAGCATTTT
cdr3_aa: CASSLGTGGLGQPQHF

d_call: .
j_call: TRBJ2-2
v_call: TRBV30
clone_size: .
cdr3_nt: TGTGCCTGGAGTGTAAGGGGGGGTGCGAACACCGGGGAGCTGTTTTTT
cdr3_aa: CAWSVRGGANTGELFF